What follows describes a single TCR beta chain. J gave up 4 bases and V 2 bases, and 6 bases lay outside the gene matches. This CDR3 has 15 residues. The germline CDR1 and CDR2 sequences are DFQATT and SNEGSKA (reference sequence). The sample comes from a study of regulatory T cells in long-lasting Graves disease. Time point in this sample: newly diagnosed GD, antithyroid drugs for less than 3 months. From PBMCs, RNA was extracted and then used to make the TCR library. Building the TCR beta libraries relied on iRepertoire HTBI primers, and CDR3 regions underwent Arm-PCR. MiXCR, run by TCRdb on the multiplex PCR reads, gives a single entry per CDR3 protein. The table includes 400,000 to 550,000 distinct CDR3 sequences, about 17% detected once. A further study also used this sample, focusing on T cells in Graves' hyperthyroidism and ophthalmopathy. As that report states: Hyperthyroidism patients were newly diagnosed, had disease duration under 2 months, and were aged 18 to 65 years. The TCR CDR3 was amplified in a first-round RT-PCR using the HTBI primer set. The blood repertoire included most of the expanded thyroid clonotypes above 0.001.

This clonotype was obtained from a woman in her late teens or twenties with Graves disease. The sequenced sample was peripheral blood mononuclear cells (PBMCs), obtained at new diagnosis, from a patient treated with antithyroid drugs. This chain links TRBV20-1 with TRBJ2-7, with 12 positions matching TRBD2. DNA for the CDR3: TGCAGTGCTAGAAAGACTAGCGGGAGCCAATACGAGCAGTACTTC. It codes for CSARKTSGSQYEQYF.